This TCR beta chain was sequenced for a study of CD8+ T cells in alopecia areata. Reverse transcribed after extraction, RNA yielded cDNA as the sequencing template. Measured with immunoSEQ multiplex PCR; TCRdb has only the in-frame clones, and not every one. Of some 200,000 clones in the sample, 58% were seen once. As for this clone: Antigen specificity is unknown.

The CDR3 runs 14 residues. With 0 bases removed from V and 5 bases from J, the gap between germline ends came to 13 bases. Germline V lookup: CDR1 GTSNPN, CDR2 SVGIG (reference sequence). The treatment denotes: oral pan-JAK inhibitor, 5-10 mg twice daily. Overall study results and limits: Compared with normal scalp, lesional scalp had higher clonality and more expanded CD8+ clones. Normal skin's resident alphabeta T cells are sequenced alongside lesional scalp T cells. Tofacitinib yielded significantly lower scalp clonality and fewer expanded CD8+ clones among the top 100. One nonresponder leaves baseline CD8+ expansion's link to response uncertain.

The sample here was CD4+ T cells sorted from blood, taken at week 24, from a patient treated with tofacitinib. The rearrangement links TRBV30 to TRBJ1-1; a weak D match, TRBD1 (5 bases). This TCR was sampled from a human donor with alopecia areata. The CDR3 here is CAWSVQRGVTEAFF. The CDR3 DNA reads TGTGCCTGGAGTGTTCAAAGAGGGGTTACTGAAGCTTTCTTT.